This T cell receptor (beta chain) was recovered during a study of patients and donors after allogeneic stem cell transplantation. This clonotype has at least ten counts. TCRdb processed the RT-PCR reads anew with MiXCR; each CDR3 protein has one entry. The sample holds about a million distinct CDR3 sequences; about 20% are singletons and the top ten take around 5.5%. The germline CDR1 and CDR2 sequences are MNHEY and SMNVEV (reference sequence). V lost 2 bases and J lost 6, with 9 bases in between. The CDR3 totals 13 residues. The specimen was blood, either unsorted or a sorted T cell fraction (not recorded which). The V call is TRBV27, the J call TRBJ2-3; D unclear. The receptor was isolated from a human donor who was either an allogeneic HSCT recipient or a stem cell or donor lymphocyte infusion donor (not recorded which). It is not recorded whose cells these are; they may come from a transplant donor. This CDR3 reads CASSLVWWDTQYF. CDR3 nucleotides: TGTGCCAGCAGTTTAGTTTGGTGGGATACGCAGTATTTT.